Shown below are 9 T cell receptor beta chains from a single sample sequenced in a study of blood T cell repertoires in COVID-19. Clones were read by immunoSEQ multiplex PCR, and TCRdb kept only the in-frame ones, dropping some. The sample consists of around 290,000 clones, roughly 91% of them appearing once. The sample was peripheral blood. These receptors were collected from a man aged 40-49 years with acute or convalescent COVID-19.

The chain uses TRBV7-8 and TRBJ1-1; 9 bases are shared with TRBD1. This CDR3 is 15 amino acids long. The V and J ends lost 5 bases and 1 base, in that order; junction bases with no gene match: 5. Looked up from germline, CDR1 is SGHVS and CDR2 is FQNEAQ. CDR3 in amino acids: CASSLRDRANTEAFF. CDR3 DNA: TGTGCCAGCAGCCTCCGGGACAGGGCGAACACTGAAGCTTTCTTT.

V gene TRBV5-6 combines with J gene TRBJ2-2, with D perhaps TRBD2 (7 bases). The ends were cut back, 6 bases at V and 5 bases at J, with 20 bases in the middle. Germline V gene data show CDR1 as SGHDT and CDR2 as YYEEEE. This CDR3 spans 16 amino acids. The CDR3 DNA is TGTGCCAGCACCTGGGGGAGGGACATTCGGACCGGGGAGCTGTTTTTT. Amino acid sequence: CASTWGRDIRTGELFF.

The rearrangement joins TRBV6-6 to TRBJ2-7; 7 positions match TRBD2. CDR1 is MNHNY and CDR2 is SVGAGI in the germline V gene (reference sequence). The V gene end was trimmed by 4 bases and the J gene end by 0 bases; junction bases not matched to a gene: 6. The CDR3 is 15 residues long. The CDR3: CASSSGGGISYEQYF. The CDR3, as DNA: TGTGCCAGCAGTTCTGGGGGGGGGATCTCCTACGAGCAGTACTTC.

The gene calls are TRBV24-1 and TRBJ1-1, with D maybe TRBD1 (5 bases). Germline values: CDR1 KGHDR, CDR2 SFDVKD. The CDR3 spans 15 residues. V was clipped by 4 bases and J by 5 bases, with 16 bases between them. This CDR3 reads CATSDTGGPGTEAFF. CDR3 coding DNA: TGTGCCACCAGTGACACAGGCGGCCCTGGGACTGAAGCTTTCTTT.

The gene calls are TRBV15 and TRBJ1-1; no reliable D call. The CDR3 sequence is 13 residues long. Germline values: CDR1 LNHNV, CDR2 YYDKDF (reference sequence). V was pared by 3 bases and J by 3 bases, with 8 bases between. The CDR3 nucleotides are TGTGCCACCAGCAGCAGGTCTGACACTGAAGCTTTCTTT. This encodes CATSSRSDTEAFF.

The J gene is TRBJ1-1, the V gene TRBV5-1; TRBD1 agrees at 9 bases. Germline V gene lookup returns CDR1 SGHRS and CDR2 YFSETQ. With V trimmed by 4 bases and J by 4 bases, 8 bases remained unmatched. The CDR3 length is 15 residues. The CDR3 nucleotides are TGCGCCAGCAGCCTCTTACAGGGGGCCGGCACTGAAGCTTTCTTT. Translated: CASSLLQGAGTEAFF.

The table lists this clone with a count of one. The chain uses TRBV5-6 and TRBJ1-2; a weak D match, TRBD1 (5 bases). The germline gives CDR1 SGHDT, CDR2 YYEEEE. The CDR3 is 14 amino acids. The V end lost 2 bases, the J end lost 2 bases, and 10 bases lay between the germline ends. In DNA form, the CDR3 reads TGTGCCAGCAGCTTCCAGGGTCTGAACTATGGCTACACCTTC. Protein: CASSFQGLNYGYTF.

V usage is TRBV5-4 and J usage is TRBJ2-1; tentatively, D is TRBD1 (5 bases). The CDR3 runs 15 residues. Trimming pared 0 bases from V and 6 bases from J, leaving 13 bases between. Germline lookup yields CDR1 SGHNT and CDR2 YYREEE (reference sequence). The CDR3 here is CASSLGAGRGNEQFF. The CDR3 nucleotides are TGTGCCAGCAGCTTGGGTGCAGGGCGAGGCAATGAGCAGTTCTTC.

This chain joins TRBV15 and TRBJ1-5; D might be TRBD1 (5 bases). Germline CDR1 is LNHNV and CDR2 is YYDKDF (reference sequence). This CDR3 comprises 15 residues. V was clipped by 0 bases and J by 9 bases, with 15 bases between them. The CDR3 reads CATSRDGGGPWPQHF. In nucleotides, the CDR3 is TGTGCCACCAGCAGAGATGGGGGAGGCCCTTGGCCCCAGCATTTT.